One and the same sample provided the 14 T cell receptor beta chains below, sequenced in a study of blood T cells in healthy people across ages. With a J-beta primer mix and a sample-barcoded 5' primer, a second PCR ran about 7 to 12 cycles. One entry per CDR3 protein results from TCRdb running MiXCR on the 5' RACE reads. Altogether 1.5 million to 2 million distinct CDR3 sequences are present, about 50% being singletons, with the ten largest covering 2.1%. Sequencing was performed on blood. The origin of the receptors is a middle-aged woman in good health.

This clonotype appeared a few times. The V call is TRBV28, the J call TRBJ2-7; TRBD1 aligns across 8 bases. The V and J ends lost 11 bases and 3 bases, in that order; junction bases with no gene match: 6. Looked up from germline, CDR1 is MDHEN and CDR2 is SYDVKM. The CDR3 is 12 amino acids. In nucleotides, the CDR3 is TGTGCCGGGGGGACAGGAAACTACGAGCAGTACTTC. It translates to CAGGTGNYEQYF.

The chain carries TRBV12-3 or TRBV12-4 and TRBJ1-1, with no clear D. This CDR3 has 13 amino acids. Trimming took off 7 bases at V and 0 bases at J, with 9 bases between the two ends. The CDR3 coding sequence is TGTGCCAGCACCCACCCTATGAACACTGAAGCTTTCTTT. This codes for CASTHPMNTEAFF.

The genes are TRBV12-3 or TRBV12-4 and TRBJ2-3; D call uncertain. This CDR3 is 14 amino acids long. With 3 bases removed from V and 1 base from J, the gap between germline ends came to 8 bases. The CDR3 region is CASSFTKGTDTQYF. The CDR3 nucleotides are TGTGCCAGCAGTTTCACAAAGGGCACAGATACGCAGTATTTT.

This clonotype was detected only a few times. J is TRBJ2-5 and V is TRBV4-2, with D possibly matching TRBD2 (6 bases). CDR3 length: 16 residues. The germline V and J ends were trimmed by 2 bases and 5 bases, with 18 bases remaining between them. Germline CDR1 is LGHNA and CDR2 is YNFKEQ. CDR3 loop: CASSQSGTGGGETQYF. For the CDR3, the DNA is TGTGCCAGCAGCCAATCCGGGACTGGAGGAGGGGAGACCCAGTACTTC.

This clonotype was recorded a few times. The rearrangement links TRBV6-2 or TRBV6-3 to TRBJ2-7; 12 bases are a match to TRBD1. The germline V gene has CDR1 MNHEY and CDR2 SVGEGT. Unmatched junction bases numbered 8, after V lost 7 bases and J lost 4 bases. CDR3 length: 15 residues. The CDR3 sequence is CASTNRGQGAYEQYF. As DNA, the CDR3 is TGTGCCAGCACCAACAGGGGACAGGGGGCATACGAGCAGTACTTC.

CDR3 coding DNA: TGCGCCAGCAGCCAAGTAATTTTAGATGGCTACACCTTC. Amino acid sequence: CASSQVILDGYTF. The chain joins TRBV4-1 to TRBJ1-2; D not resolved. The ends were cut back, 1 base at V and 6 bases at J, with 9 bases in the middle. The germline V gene has CDR1 MGHRA and CDR2 YSYEKL. This CDR3 is built from 13 residues.

V gene TRBV6-1 combines with J gene TRBJ2-3, with 10 bases lining up with TRBD2. The CDR3 contains 16 residues. V trimming: 2 bases; J trimming: 2 bases; junction bases outside the gene matches: 4. Germline loops: CDR1 MNHNS, CDR2 SASEGT. The CDR3 DNA reads as TGTGCCAGCAGTGAACCTAGCGGGGGAGACACAGATACGCAGTATTTT. This gives the protein CASSEPSGGDTDTQYF.

The table lists this clonotype with a count of one. The CDR3 does not end in the conserved phenylalanine or tryptophan, so this is likely a read error. The V gene is TRBV20-1, the J gene TRBJ2-1; D gene uncertain. This CDR3 is 12 amino acids long. CDR1 is DFQATT and CDR2 is SNEGSKA in the germline V gene (reference sequence). Trimming took 4 bases from V and 4 from J, leaving 8 bases between them. The CDR3 reads CSATDNYNEQFL. Written as DNA, the CDR3 is TGCAGTGCTACCGACAATTACAATGAGCAGTTCTTA.

V usage is TRBV6-5 and J usage is TRBJ1-1; the D gene is possibly TRBD1 (6 bases). CDR1 and CDR2 (germline): MNHEY, SVGAGI. The V end lost 2 bases, the J end lost 0 bases, and 13 bases lay between the germline ends. The CDR3 contains 16 residues. In DNA form, the CDR3 reads TGTGCCAGCAGTTACGGGGAGGGGGGAATGAACACTGAAGCTTTCTTT. Translation: CASSYGEGGMNTEAFF.

The chain couples TRBV6-6 to TRBJ2-3; D is tentatively TRBD1 or TRBD2 (5 bases each). V was cut by 8 bases and J by 3 bases, with 15 bases left in between. The CDR3 extends over 14 amino acids. Germline CDR1 and CDR2: MNHNY and SVGAGI (reference sequence). The CDR3 loop is CASSPGAQTDTQYF. In DNA, the CDR3 is TGTGCCAGCTCCCCCGGGGCGCAAACAGATACGCAGTATTTT.

This clonotype was counted only a few times. This CDR3 reads CASWPGTQYF. The CDR3 DNA follows: TGTGCCTCCTGGCCGGGGACCCAGTACTTC. This sequence joins TRBV10-3 and TRBJ2-5; D call uncertain. This CDR3 is built from 10 residues. V lost 11 bases and J lost 7, with 11 bases in between. CDR1 is ENHRY and CDR2 is SYGVKD in the germline V gene.

The chain joins TRBV5-1 to TRBJ2-5; 9 nucleotides agree with TRBD1. J gave up 6 bases and V 6 bases, and 9 bases lay outside the gene matches. From germline, CDR1 is SGHRS and CDR2 YFSETQ. This CDR3 has 14 amino acids. The CDR3 sequence: CASTLTGQGKTQYF. The CDR3 DNA sequence: TGCGCCAGCACTTTAACCGGACAGGGGAAGACCCAGTACTTC.

This clonotype was recorded a few times. The chain combines TRBV11-2 with TRBJ2-5; no reliable D call. The CDR3 extends over 14 amino acids. The germline gives CDR1 SGHAT, CDR2 FQNNGV. Trimming pared 5 bases from V and 0 bases from J, leaving 10 bases between. The CDR3 sequence is CASSEEFYQETQYF. DNA of the CDR3: TGTGCCAGCAGCGAAGAGTTCTACCAAGAGACCCAGTACTTC.

The rearrangement links TRBV12-5 to TRBJ2-1; possibly TRBD1 or TRBD2 for D (5 bases each). V lost 2 bases to trimming and J lost 13 bases, with 12 bases between them. Germline V gene sequence: CDR1 LGHNT, CDR2 FRNRAP. This CDR3 spans 12 amino acids. CDR3 in DNA: TGTGCTAGTGGTTTGTCTGGGGGTAAACAGTTCTTC. Protein product: CASGLSGGKQFF.